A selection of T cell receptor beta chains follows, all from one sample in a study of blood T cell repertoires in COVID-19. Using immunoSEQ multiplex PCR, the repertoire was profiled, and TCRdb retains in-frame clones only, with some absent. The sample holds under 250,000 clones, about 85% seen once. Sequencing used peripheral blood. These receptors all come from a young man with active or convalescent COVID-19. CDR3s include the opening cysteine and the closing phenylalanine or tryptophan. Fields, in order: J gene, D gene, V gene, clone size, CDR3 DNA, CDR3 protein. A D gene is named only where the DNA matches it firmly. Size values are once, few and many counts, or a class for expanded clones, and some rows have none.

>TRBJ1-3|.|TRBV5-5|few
TGTGCCAGCAGCTTGTTAGGGGCGAACACCATATATTTT
CASSLLGANTIYF
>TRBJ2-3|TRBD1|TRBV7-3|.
TGTGCCAGCAGCATACAGGGGAGCACAGATACGCAGTATTTT
CASSIQGSTDTQYF
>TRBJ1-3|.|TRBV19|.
TGTGCCAGTCAGTACGGAAACACCATATATTTT
CASQYGNTIYF
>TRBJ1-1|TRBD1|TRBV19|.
TGTGCCAGTAGTCCCCGGACAGGGGGCCTTAACACTGAAGCTTTCTTT
CASSPRTGGLNTEAFF
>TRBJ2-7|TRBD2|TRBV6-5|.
TGTGCCAGCAGTATGACTAGCGGTTCCTACGAGCAGTACTTC
CASSMTSGSYEQYF
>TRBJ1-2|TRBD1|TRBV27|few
TGTGCCAGCAGTAGGGGCAGGGGGAACTATGGCTACACCTTC
CASSRGRGNYGYTF
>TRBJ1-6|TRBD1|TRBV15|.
TGTGCCACCAGCAGGGACCCGACAGGGGAAATTAATTCACCCCTCCACTTT
CATSRDPTGEINSPLHF
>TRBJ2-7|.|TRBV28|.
TGTGCCAGCAGTACCCCCCCTCAGGGTATCTACGAGCAGTACTTC
CASSTPPQGIYEQYF
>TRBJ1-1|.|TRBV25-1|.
.
CASILGGNTEAFF
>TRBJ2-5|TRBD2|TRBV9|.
TGTGCCAGCAGCGTCGGGACTAGCGGAGGGATCCAAGAGACCCAGTACTTC
CASSVGTSGGIQETQYF
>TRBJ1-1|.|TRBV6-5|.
TGTGCCAGCACCGAAGGGGGCACTGAAGCTTTCTTT
CASTEGGTEAFF
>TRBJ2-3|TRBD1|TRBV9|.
TGTGCCAGCAGCGAAGGGACAGGGAACACAGATACGCAGTATTTT
CASSEGTGNTDTQYF
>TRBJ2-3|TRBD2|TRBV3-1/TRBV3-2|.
TGTGCCGCCGGGGCGGGAGACACAGATACGCAGTATTTT
CAAGAGDTDTQYF
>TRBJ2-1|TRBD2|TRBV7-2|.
TGTGCCAGCAGCCCCGATTCGAGCGGGAGGAACAATGAGCAGTTCTTC
CASSPDSSGRNNEQFF
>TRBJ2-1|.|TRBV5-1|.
TGCGCCAGCAGCCCGATCCCTTCTAGCGTCAATGAGCAGTTCTTC
CASSPIPSSVNEQFF
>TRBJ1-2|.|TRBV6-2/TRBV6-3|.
TGTGCCAGCAGTTACTACAGCTATGGCTACACCTTC
CASSYYSYGYTF
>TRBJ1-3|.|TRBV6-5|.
TGTGCCAGCAGGCGACAGGTCGACTCTGGAAACACCATATATTTT
CASRRQVDSGNTIYF
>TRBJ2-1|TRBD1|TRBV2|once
TGTGCCAGCACTGACGGGACAGCCTACAATGAGCAGTTCTTC
CASTDGTAYNEQFF
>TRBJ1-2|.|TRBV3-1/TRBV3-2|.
TGTGCCAGCAGCCCCGTACGACACTCTTATGGCTACACCTTC
CASSPVRHSYGYTF
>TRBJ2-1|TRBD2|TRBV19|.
TGTGCCAGTAGGTTATTAGGAACTAGCGGGGGCTCCGAGCAGTTCTTC
CASRLLGTSGGSEQFF
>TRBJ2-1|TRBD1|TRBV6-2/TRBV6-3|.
TGTGCCAGCAGTTACGGCGTTGGGACAGGGTGGTGGAATGAGCAGTTCTTC
CASSYGVGTGWWNEQFF
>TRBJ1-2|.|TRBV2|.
TGTGCCAGCAGTGAATCTTCGACAGACTATGGCTACACCTTC
CASSESSTDYGYTF
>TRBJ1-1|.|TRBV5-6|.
TGTGCCAGCAGTCGAGGGCGGGTTTTCACTGAAGCTTTCTTT
CASSRGRVFTEAFF
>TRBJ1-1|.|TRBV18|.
TGTGCCAGCTCACCACCGTCCCAGACTAACACTGAAGCTTTCTTT
CASSPPSQTNTEAFF
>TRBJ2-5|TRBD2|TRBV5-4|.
TGTGCCAGCAGCTTTAGCGGGGGGGCTCCAGAGACCCAGTACTTC
CASSFSGGAPETQYF
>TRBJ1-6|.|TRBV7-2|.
TGTGCCAGCAGCTTAGCGGAGGGGTCACCCCTCCACTTT
CASSLAEGSPLHF
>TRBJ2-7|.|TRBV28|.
TGTGCCAGCCTCTCTGGGCTCGACTACGAGCAGTACTTC
CASLSGLDYEQYF
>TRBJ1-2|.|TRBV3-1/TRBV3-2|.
TGTGCCAGCAGCCAAGACAGGAACTATGGCTACACCTTC
CASSQDRNYGYTF
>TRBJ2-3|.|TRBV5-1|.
TGCGCCAGCAGCTTGGGTCTCGCGAGGGGCACAGATACGCAGTATTTT
CASSLGLARGTDTQYF
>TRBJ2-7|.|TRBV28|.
TGTGCCAGCAACTGGGGCACCGTGGGCGAGCAGTACTTC
CASNWGTVGEQYF
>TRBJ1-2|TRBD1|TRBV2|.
TGTGCCAGCAGCCCCCATATTTTCGGGGACAGGGAAGGGATGTATGGCTACACCTTC
CASSPHIFGDREGMYGYTF
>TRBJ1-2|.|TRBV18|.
TGTGCCAGCTCACCGAGCAGTGGGCACTATGGCTACACCTTC
CASSPSSGHYGYTF
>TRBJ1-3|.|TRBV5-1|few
TGCGCCAGCAGCGCCGTAGATTCTGGAAACACCATATATTTT
CASSAVDSGNTIYF
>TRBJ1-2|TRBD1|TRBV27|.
TGTGCCAGCAGTCCCGGACAGGGGCGCTATGGCTACACCTTC
CASSPGQGRYGYTF
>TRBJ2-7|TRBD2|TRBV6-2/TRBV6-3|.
TGTGCCAGCAGTTACTCGACCAGCGGGAAATACGGGCGCTACGAGCAGTACTTC
CASSYSTSGKYGRYEQYF
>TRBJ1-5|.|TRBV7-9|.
TGTGCCAGCAGCTTGTATGGGGGCCTTAGCAATCAGCCCCAGCATTTT
CASSLYGGLSNQPQHF
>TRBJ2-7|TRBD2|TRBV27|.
TGTGCCAGCAGTTCTAGCGGGAGGGCAACCTACGAGCAGTACTTC
CASSSSGRATYEQYF
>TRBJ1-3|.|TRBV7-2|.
TGTGCCAGCAGCCGGCAGGTTAGAGACACCATATATTTT
CASSRQVRDTIYF
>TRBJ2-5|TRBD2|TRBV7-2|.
TGTGCCAGCAGCAAGCGGGGGGGCCAAGAGACCCAGTACTTC
CASSKRGGQETQYF
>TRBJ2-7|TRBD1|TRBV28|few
TGTGCCACCCTATCGGACAGGGGCTACGAGCAGTACTTC
CATLSDRGYEQYF
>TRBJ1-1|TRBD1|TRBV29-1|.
TGCAGCGTTGAAAGGGGGCTTGGGACTGAAGCTTTCTTT
CSVERGLGTEAFF
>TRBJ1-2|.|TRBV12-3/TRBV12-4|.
TGTGCCAGCAGTCTAAACAGGGAATATGGCTACACCTTC
CASSLNREYGYTF
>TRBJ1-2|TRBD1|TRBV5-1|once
TGCGCCAGCAGCCCGGAGGGACAGGGAAGGTATGGCTACACCTTC
CASSPEGQGRYGYTF
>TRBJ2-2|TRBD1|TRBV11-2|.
TGTGCCAGCAGCTCTTCCGGGACAGGGGGGCCCGGGGAGCTGTTTTTT
CASSSSGTGGPGELFF
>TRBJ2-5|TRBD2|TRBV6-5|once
TGTGCCAGCAGTTATGGAGCGGGGGATCTGAAAGAGACCCAGTACTTC
CASSYGAGDLKETQYF
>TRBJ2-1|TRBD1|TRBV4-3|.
TGCGCCAGCAGCCGAGAAGTACCGGGACAGGGGGAACTGGAGCAGTTCTTC
CASSREVPGQGELEQFF
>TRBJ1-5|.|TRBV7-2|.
TGTGCCAGCAGCCCCGCGGTGGCGGCCGCAGCGCATCCCCAGCATTTT
CASSPAVAAAAHPQHF
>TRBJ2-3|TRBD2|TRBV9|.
TGTGCCAGCAGCGTAGTTCCCGGACTAGCGGGGGGGCCTGATACGCAGTATTTT
CASSVVPGLAGGPDTQYF
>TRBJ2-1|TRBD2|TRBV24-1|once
TGTGCCACCACGACTAGCGGGAGGGCCTACAATGAGCAGTTCTTC
CATTTSGRAYNEQFF
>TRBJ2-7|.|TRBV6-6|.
TGTGCCAGCAGTTACGGAGGGACCCACTCCTACGAGCAGTACTTC
CASSYGGTHSYEQYF
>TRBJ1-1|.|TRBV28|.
TGTGCCAGCAGTTTAAAGACAAACACTGAAGCTTTCTTT
CASSLKTNTEAFF
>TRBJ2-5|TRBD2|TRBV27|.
TGTGCCAGCAGGGGCGGGAGTTATGAGACCCAGTACTTC
CASRGGSYETQYF
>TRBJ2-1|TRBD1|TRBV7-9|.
TGTGCCAGCAGCGACGACAGGGGCTCCTACAATGAGCAGTTCTTC
CASSDDRGSYNEQFF
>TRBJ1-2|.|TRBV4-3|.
TGCGCCAGCAGCCAAGATCGAGCCACGGGGTATGGCTACACCTTC
CASSQDRATGYGYTF
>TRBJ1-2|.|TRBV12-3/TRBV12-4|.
TGTGCCAGCAGACCGGGAGGCTATGGCTACACCTTC
CASRPGGYGYTF